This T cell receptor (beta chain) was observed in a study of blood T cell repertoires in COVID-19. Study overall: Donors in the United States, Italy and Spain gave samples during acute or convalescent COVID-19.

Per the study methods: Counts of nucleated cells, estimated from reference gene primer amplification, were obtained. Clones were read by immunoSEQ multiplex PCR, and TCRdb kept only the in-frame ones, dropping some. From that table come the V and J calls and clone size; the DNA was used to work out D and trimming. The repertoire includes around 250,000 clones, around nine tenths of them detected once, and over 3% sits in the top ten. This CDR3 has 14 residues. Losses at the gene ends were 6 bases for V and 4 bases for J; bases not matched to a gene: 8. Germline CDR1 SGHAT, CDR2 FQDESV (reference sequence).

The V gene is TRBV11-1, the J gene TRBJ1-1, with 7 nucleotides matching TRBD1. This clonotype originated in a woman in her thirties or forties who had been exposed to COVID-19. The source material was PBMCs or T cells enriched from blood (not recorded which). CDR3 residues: CASRNRGEGTEAFF. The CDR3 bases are TGTGCCAGCAGAAACAGGGGTGAGGGCACTGAAGCTTTCTTT.